This T cell receptor beta chain was found in a study of T cells in Graves' hyperthyroidism and ophthalmopathy (dated by TCRdb to between 2018 and 2021). Describing the broader study: Peripheral blood was sampled at the time of initial diagnosis, prior to any treatment. To identify distinguishing TCR V-J signatures, a discovery cohort of about 95 patients was used, comprising 40 to 45 with Graves' ophthalmopathy and around 57 with stable Graves' hyperthyroidism. Whether ophthalmopathy could be predicted prospectively was tested in an independent validation cohort made up of 18 hyperthyroidism patients plus 17 patients who later progressed to ophthalmopathy. The 100 discovery patients were randomly split 7:3 into training and test sets. In about 6 Graves' hyperthyroidism patients, the study also compared T-cell repertoires from thyroid tissue with T-cell repertoires from blood. Following sampling, methimazole starting at 30 mg daily was given to hyperthyroidism patients, and high-dose intravenous methylprednisolone was given to ophthalmopathy patients. The paper reports TCR Vbeta CDR3 sequencing of approximately 130 peripheral blood samples: 40 or so ophthalmopathy, about 75 hyperthyroidism and approximately 17 progressor patients. The study at large found these results: During validation, the model predicted progression to ophthalmopathy a median of approximately 7 months ahead of onset, with approximately 71% sensitivity and about 75% specificity. No statistical method was used to fix the sample size in advance, and group allocation was not hidden from the investigators. In cross-validation, a model built on a 13 V-J signature told ophthalmopathy apart from stable hyperthyroidism with under 90% sensitivity and roughly 81% specificity, and in testing the same model reached 80%/75%. Most expanded thyroid clonotypes (frequency above 0.001) were also found in blood, which suggests that blood repertoires may mirror thyroid immune responses.

A patient counted as having stable Graves' hyperthyroidism if no progression to ophthalmopathy occurred over 18 months of follow-up. Hyperthyroidism patients were newly diagnosed, with disease duration under 2 months, and aged 18 to 65 years. Exclusion was applied to patients with uncontrolled infections, other autoimmune diseases, pregnancy or lactation. Diagnoses were based on clinical symptoms, serum thyroxine and TRAb, thyroid ultrasound and orbital computed tomography. Ficoll-Paque density gradient centrifugation was used to isolate PBMCs from about 9 ml of fresh peripheral blood. Total RNA was extracted with Trizol reagent, and quality was checked on an Agilent 2100 Bioanalyzer. With respect to this clonotype: Its antigen is unknown. No much larger clonotype is one base removed from it; base qualities were not supplied.

The germline V gene encodes CDR1 SEHNR and CDR2 FQNEAQ (reference sequence). V gives up 5 bases and J gives up 7 bases, and the segment between their germline ends measures 20 bases. Reading from cysteine to phenylalanine, the CDR3 counts 16 amino acids. Only the CDR3 DNA is retained, 48 bases long and in frame from the first base. TCR beta CDR3 regions were amplified from RNA transcripts. A first-round RT-PCR of the TCR CDR3 used the HTBI primer set with the Qiagen OneStep RT-PCR kit. Libraries were constructed in a second round of multiplex PCR, after which size selection and purification were performed. The libraries were sequenced on an Illumina HiSeq2000 using paired-end 100 bp reads. The authors processed their data as follows. Raw data were processed with SOAPnuke, discarding reads with adapters, uncalled bases, mean Phred below 15, or no exact constant-primer or identifier match. COPE v1.2.5 was used to merge the high-quality paired reads, and each unique nucleotide sequence was defined as a clonotype. MiTCR v1.1 was used to align the clonotypes against IMGT TRBV, TRBD and TRBJ reference segments. Only V-J combinations with frequency above 0.0001, covering about 99% of repertoires, were analysed. The TCS score was defined as the ratio of F50 (clonal expansion) to E x V (chaos), calculated using BLOSUM62-based TCRdist between CDR3 peptides within each V-J. Welch's t-statistics and random forest reduced approximately 520 V-J features to about 13, which were used in a naive Bayes classifier (R e1071). Through fastp at Q25 and MiXCR, TCRdb rebuilt clones from the public reads, retaining in-frame beta chains. Entries that share a CDR3 protein sequence are merged under the most common genes and DNA. What appears here as the V and J calls and clone size reflects TCRdb's work, not the paper's. This sample has about 570,000 distinct CDR3 sequences in its table, and 12% to 15% of those were observed once. Together, the top ten hold around 13% of the sample.

This receptor was taken from a woman in her thirties or forties with Graves' hyperthyroidism. Sequenced input: blood. This receptor chain uses TRBV7-9 and TRBJ2-2; there is no confident call for the D gene. In nucleotides, the sequence is TGTGCCAGCAGCCACCCAACACGGGTAGTCGGCGGGGAGCTGTTTTTT. Its translation is CASSHPTRVVGGELFF.